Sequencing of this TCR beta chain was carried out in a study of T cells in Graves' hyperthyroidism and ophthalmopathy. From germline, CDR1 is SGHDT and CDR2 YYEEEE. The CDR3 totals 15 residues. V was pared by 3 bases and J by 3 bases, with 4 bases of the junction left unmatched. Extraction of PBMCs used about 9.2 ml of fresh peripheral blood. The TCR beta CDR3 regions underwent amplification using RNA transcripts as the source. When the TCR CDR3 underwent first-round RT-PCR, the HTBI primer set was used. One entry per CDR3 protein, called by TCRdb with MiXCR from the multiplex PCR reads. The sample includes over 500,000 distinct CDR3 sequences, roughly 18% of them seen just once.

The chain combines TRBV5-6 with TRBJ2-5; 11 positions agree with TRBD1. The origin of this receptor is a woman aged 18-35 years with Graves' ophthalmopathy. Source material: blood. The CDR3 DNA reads TGTGCCAGCAGCTGGACAGGGGGCGGTGAAGAGACCCAGTACTTC. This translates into CASSWTGGGEETQYF. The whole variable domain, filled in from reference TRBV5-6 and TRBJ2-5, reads DAGVTQSPTHLIKTRGQQVTLRCSPKSGHDTVSWYQQALGQGPQFIFQYYEEEERQRGNFPDRFSGHQFPNYSSELNVNALLLGDSALYLCASSWTGGGEETQYFGPGTRLLVL.